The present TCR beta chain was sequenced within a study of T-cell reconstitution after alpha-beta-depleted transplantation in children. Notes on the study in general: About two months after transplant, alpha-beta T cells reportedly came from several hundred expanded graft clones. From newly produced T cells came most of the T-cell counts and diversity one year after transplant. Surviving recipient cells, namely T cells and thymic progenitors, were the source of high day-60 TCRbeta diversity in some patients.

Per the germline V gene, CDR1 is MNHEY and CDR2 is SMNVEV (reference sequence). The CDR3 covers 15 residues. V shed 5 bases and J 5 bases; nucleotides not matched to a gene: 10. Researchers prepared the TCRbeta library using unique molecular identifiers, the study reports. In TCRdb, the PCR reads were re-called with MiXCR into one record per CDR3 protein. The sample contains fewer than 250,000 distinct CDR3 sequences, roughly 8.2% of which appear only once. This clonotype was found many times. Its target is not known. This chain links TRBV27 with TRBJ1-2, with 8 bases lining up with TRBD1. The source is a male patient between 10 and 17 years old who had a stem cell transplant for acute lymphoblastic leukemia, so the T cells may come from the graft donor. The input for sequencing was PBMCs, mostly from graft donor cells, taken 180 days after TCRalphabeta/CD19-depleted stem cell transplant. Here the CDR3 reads CASSLRQGLRYGYTF. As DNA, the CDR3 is TGTGCCAGCAGTCTCCGACAGGGGCTCCGTTATGGCTACACCTTC.